The rows below give T cell receptor beta chains drawn from one sample of a study of blood T cell repertoires in COVID-19. Sequenced by immunoSEQ multiplex PCR; TCRdb stores in-frame clones only, minus some. This sample has nearly 350,000 clones; more than 85% occur once, and the top ten carry over 0.8%. Material for sequencing was PBMCs or T cells enriched from blood (not recorded which). The receptors derive from a woman aged 30 to 39 who had recovered from COVID-19. The CDR3 runs from the conserved cysteine through the conserved F or W. The D gene is left open where the match is weak. A clone size is listed for some rows: how often the clone was seen (once, few, many), or a class if it is expanded.

TRBV10-1	TRBJ1-2	-	-	CASSESRGAVYGYTF	TGCGCCAGCAGTGAGTCTCGGGGGGCCGTCTATGGCTACACCTTC
TRBV10-3	TRBJ1-6	-	-	CATSAGLNSPLHF	TGTGCCACAAGTGCGGGATTAAATTCACCCCTCCACTTT
TRBV19	TRBJ1-5	-	-	CASSILQGPNQPQHF	TGTGCCAGTAGTATATTACAGGGCCCCAATCAGCCCCAGCATTTT
TRBV2	TRBJ1-2	-	TRBD1	CASGEQGAGYGYTF	TGTGCCAGCGGAGAACAGGGGGCTGGCTATGGCTACACCTTC
TRBV10-2	TRBJ2-2	once	-	CASRAIQGNTGELFF	TGCGCCAGCAGGGCAATACAGGGAAACACCGGGGAGCTGTTTTTT
TRBV19	TRBJ1-6	-	-	CASSIRHASPLHF	TGTGCCAGTAGTATACGCCATGCGTCACCCCTCCACTTT
TRBV3-1/TRBV3-2	TRBJ2-7	-	TRBD2	CASSQPFGGKAVYEQYF	TGTGCCAGCAGCCAACCTTTCGGGGGGAAGGCGGTCTACGAGCAGTACTTC
TRBV30	TRBJ1-1	-	TRBD1	CAWSDRDTEAFF	TGTGCCTGGAGCGACAGGGACACTGAAGCTTTCTTT
TRBV7-8	TRBJ2-1	few	-	CASSLGATGLPYNEQFF	TGTGCCAGCAGCTTAGGGGCGACAGGCCTACCTTACAATGAGCAGTTCTTC
TRBV5-6	TRBJ2-3	-	TRBD1	CASSLETGVTQYF	TGTGCCAGCAGCCTAGAGACAGGGGTTACGCAGTATTTT
TRBV3-1/TRBV3-2	TRBJ2-7	-	-	CASSYYRVPEQYF	TGTGCCAGCAGCTACTACAGGGTCCCCGAGCAGTACTTC
TRBV9	TRBJ2-7	-	TRBD1	CASSIGQGYEQYF	TGTGCCAGCAGCATCGGACAGGGCTACGAGCAGTACTTC
TRBV5-1	TRBJ1-1	once	TRBD1	CASSYTGGSTEAFF	TGCGCCAGCAGCTACACAGGGGGCAGCACTGAAGCTTTCTTT
TRBV28	TRBJ1-6	-	-	CASSWGPGEGGNSPLHF	TGTGCCAGCAGTTGGGGACCAGGGGAGGGAGGGAATTCACCCCTCCACTTT
TRBV6-2/TRBV6-3	TRBJ1-1	-	-	CASSYRRDTEAFF	TGTGCCAGCAGTTACCGCAGGGACACTGAAGCTTTCTTT
TRBV29-1	TRBJ2-6	-	-	CSVDKTASGANVLTF	TGCAGCGTTGATAAAACAGCCTCTGGGGCCAACGTCCTGACTTTC
TRBV6-5	TRBJ2-5	-	TRBD1	CASRETGAKETQYF	TGTGCCAGCAGGGAGACAGGGGCAAAAGAGACCCAGTACTTC
TRBV12-3/TRBV12-4	TRBJ1-4	few	-	CASKRQVAEKLFF	TGTGCCAGCAAGCGACAGGTAGCTGAAAAACTGTTTTTT
TRBV28	TRBJ1-1	-	-	CASSLPKIGTEAFF	TGTGCCAGCAGTTTACCGAAAATCGGCACTGAAGCTTTCTTT
TRBV6-2/TRBV6-3	TRBJ1-5	once	-	CASSYDRGSRNQPQHF	TGTGCCAGCAGTTACGACCGCGGCAGCCGCAATCAGCCCCAGCATTTT
TRBV6-2/TRBV6-3	TRBJ2-7	-	TRBD2	CASSTGGLYEQYF	TGTGCCAGCAGTACGGGGGGGCTCTACGAGCAGTACTTC
TRBV7-2	TRBJ1-5	-	TRBD1	CASSPRTGAQPQHF	TGTGCCAGCAGCCCCCGGACAGGGGCTCAGCCCCAGCATTTT
TRBV5-1	TRBJ1-6	-	-	CASRGEGLGSNNSPLHF	TGCGCCAGCAGAGGAGAAGGACTCGGCAGTAATAATTCACCCCTCCACTTT
TRBV25-1	TRBJ1-1	-	TRBD1	CASSEWTGGAEAFF	TGTGCCAGCAGTGAATGGACAGGGGGAGCTGAAGCTTTCTTT
TRBV6-5	TRBJ1-5	-	-	CASSSGNSNQPQHF	TGTGCCAGCAGTTCAGGGAATAGCAATCAGCCCCAGCATTTT
TRBV5-1	TRBJ1-2	-	TRBD1	CASREGTGGGYTF	TGCGCCAGCAGGGAAGGAACAGGGGGTGGCTACACCTTC
TRBV18	TRBJ2-1	-	-	CASSPPLAGFYNEQFF	TGTGCCAGCTCACCCCCGCTCGCTGGCTTCTACAATGAGCAGTTCTTC
TRBV19	TRBJ2-1	-	-	CASSIEDSPNEQFF	TGTGCCAGTAGTATAGAGGACAGCCCCAATGAGCAGTTCTTC
TRBV3-1/TRBV3-2	TRBJ1-4	-	-	CASSFRSEKLFF	TGTGCCAGCAGTTTTCGTTCTGAAAAACTGTTTTTT
TRBV4-3	TRBJ1-2	-	TRBD1	CASSPTGQGAPGYGYTF	TGCGCCAGCAGCCCGACGGGGCAGGGGGCGCCGGGATATGGCTACACCTTC
TRBV28	TRBJ1-6	-	-	CASSPWTVNSPLHF	TGTGCCAGCAGTCCCTGGACAGTCAATTCACCCCTCCACTTT
TRBV5-4	TRBJ2-7	-	TRBD2	CASSPGTSGPYEQYF	TGTGCCAGCAGCCCAGGGACTAGCGGACCCTACGAGCAGTACTTC
TRBV19	TRBJ1-5	once	TRBD1	CASSILGQGAFSNQPQHF	TGTGCCAGTAGTATATTGGGACAGGGGGCGTTTAGCAATCAGCCCCAGCATTTT
TRBV3-1/TRBV3-2	TRBJ2-2	-	-	CASSRGVGSNTGELFF	TGTGCCAGCAGCCGGGGGGTCGGGTCGAACACCGGGGAGCTGTTTTTT
TRBV15	TRBJ1-5	-	-	CATSRDGFSAQHF	TGTGCCACCAGCAGAGACGGTTTTTCGGCCCAGCATTTT
TRBV6-5	TRBJ1-1	-	-	CASSYLTGLNTEAFF	TGTGCCAGCAGTTACCTGACAGGTCTGAACACTGAAGCTTTCTTT
TRBV7-8	TRBJ2-1	-	-	CASSLALGGSSYNEQFF	TGTGCCAGCAGCTTAGCGCTAGGCGGTAGCTCCTACAATGAGCAGTTCTTC
TRBV5-6	TRBJ2-2	few	TRBD1	CASSLGQGTGVAELFF	TGTGCCAGCAGCTTAGGACAAGGGACAGGGGTGGCGGAGCTGTTTTTT
TRBV4-1	TRBJ2-7	-	-	CASSQDPGFYEQYF	TGCGCCAGCAGCCAAGATCCAGGGTTCTACGAGCAGTACTTC
TRBV28	TRBJ1-2	-	-	CASSPPGTKGPYGYTF	TGTGCCAGCAGTCCCCCCGGGACAAAAGGCCCCTATGGCTACACCTTC